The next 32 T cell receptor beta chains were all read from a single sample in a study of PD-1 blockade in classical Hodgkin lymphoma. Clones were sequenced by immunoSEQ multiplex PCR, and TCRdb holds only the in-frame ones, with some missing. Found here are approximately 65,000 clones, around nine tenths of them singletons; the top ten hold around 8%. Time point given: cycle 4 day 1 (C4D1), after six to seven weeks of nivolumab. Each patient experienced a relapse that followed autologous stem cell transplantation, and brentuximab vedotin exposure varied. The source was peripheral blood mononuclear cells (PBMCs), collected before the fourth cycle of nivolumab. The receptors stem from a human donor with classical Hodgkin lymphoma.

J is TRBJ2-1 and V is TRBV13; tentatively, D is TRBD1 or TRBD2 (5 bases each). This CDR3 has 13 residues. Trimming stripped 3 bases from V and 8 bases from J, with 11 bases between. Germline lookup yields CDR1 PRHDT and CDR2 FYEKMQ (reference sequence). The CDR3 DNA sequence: TGTGCCAGCAGCTTTGGGGGTGGGGATGAGCAGTTCTTC. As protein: CASSFGGGDEQFF. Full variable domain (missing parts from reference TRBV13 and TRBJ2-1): AAGVIQSPRHLIKEKRETATLKCYPIPRHDTVYWYQQGPGQDPQFLISFYEKMQSDKGSIPDRFSAQQFSDYHSELNMSSLELGDSALYFCASSFGGGDEQFFGPGTRLTVL.

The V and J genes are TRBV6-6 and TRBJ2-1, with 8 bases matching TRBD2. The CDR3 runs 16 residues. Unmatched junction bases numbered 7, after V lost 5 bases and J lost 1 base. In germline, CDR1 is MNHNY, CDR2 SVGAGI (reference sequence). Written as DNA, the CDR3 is TGTGCCAGCAGTCCCGCGGGGGGCGGTTCCTACAATGAGCAGTTCTTC. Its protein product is CASSPAGGGSYNEQFF.

CDR3 residues: CASRYSTAPGNTIYF. The CDR3 coding sequence is TGTGCCAGCAGATACTCGACCGCGCCGGGGAACACCATATATTTT. The chain joins TRBV5-6 to TRBJ1-3; D gene ambiguous. Trimming removed 5 bases at V and 7 bases at J, with 19 bases between. This CDR3 spans 15 amino acids. Per germline, CDR1 SGHDT and CDR2 YYEEEE.

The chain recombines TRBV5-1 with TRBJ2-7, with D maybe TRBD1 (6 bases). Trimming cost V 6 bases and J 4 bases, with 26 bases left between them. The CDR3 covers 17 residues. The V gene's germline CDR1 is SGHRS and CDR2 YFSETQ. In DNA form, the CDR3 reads TGCGCCAGCAACTCAAGAGCCGGGACAACGGGAACATACGAGCAGTACTTC. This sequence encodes CASNSRAGTTGTYEQYF.

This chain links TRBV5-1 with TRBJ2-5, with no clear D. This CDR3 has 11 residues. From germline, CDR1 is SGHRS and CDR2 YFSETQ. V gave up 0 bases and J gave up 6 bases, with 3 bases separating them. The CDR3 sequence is CASSLEKTQYF. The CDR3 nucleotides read TGCGCCAGCAGCTTGGAAAAGACCCAGTACTTC.

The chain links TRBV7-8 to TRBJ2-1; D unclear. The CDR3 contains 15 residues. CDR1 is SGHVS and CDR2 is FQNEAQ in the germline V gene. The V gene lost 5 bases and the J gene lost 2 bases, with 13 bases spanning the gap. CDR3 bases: TGTGCCAGCAGCGTAGACCTCGGCCCCTACAATGAGCAGTTCTTC. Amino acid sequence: CASSVDLGPYNEQFF.

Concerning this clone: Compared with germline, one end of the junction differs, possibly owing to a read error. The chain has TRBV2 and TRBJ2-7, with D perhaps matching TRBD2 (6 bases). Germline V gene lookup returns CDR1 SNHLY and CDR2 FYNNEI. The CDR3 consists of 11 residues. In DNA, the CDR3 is TGTGCCAGCAGTGAGGGAGGACACGGATGCTTC. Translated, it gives CASSEGGHGCF.

Here the CDR3 DNA reads TGTGCCAGCCGCCCGGGCGCTAACTATGGCTACACCTTC. Residues: CASRPGANYGYTF. This sequence joins TRBV9 and TRBJ1-2; D is ambiguous. This CDR3 is built from 13 residues. With 7 bases removed from V and 0 bases from J, the gap between germline ends came to 10 bases. Per the germline V gene, CDR1 is SGDLS and CDR2 is YYNGEE.

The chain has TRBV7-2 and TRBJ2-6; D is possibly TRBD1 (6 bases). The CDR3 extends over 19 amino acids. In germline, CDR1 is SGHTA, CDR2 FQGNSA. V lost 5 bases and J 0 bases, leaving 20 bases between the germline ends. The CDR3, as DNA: TGTGCCAGCAGCCGGGACATTGCCCTCCTTGACTCTGGGGCCAACGTCCTGACTTTC. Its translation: CASSRDIALLDSGANVLTF.

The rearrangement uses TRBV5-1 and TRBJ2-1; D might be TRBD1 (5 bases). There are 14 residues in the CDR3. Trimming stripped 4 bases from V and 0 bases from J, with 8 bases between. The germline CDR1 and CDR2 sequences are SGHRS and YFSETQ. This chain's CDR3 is CASSRQSSYNEQFF. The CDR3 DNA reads TGCGCCAGCAGCCGACAGAGCTCCTACAATGAGCAGTTCTTC. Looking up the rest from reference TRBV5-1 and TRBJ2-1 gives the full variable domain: KAGVTQTPRYLIKTRGQQVTLSCSPISGHRSVSWYQQTPGQGLQFLFEYFSETQRNKGNFPGRFSGRQFSNSRSEMNVSTLELGDSALYLCASSRQSSYNEQFFGPGTRLTVL.

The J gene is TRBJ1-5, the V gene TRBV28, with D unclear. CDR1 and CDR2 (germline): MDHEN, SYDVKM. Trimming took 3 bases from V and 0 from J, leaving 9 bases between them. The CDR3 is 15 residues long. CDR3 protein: CASSFRHLSNQPQHF. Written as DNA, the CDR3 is TGTGCCAGCAGTTTTAGACACCTTAGCAATCAGCCCCAGCATTTT.

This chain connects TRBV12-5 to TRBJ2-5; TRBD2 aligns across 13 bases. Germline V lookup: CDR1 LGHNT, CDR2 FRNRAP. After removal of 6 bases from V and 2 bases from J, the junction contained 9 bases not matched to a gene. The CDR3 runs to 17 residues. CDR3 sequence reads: CASGLGLAGDLQETQYF. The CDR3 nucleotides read TGTGCTAGTGGCCTAGGACTAGCGGGGGACCTGCAAGAGACCCAGTACTTC.

The CDR3 sequence: CASSDVGLGQPQHF. The CDR3 nucleotides read TGTGCCAGCAGTGATGTAGGGCTCGGGCAGCCCCAGCATTTT. The gene calls are TRBV27 and TRBJ1-5; no firm D call. Per the germline V gene, CDR1 is MNHEY and CDR2 is SMNVEV (reference sequence). V was cut by 5 bases and J by 7 bases, with 15 bases left in between. This CDR3 spans 14 amino acids.

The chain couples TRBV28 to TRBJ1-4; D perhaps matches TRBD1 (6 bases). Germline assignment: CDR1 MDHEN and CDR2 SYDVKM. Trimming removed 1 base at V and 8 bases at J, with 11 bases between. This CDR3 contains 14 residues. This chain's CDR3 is CASSLYIGGEKLFF. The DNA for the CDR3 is TGTGCCAGCAGTTTATACATAGGGGGAGAAAAACTGTTTTTT.

CDR3 sequence: CASSQVKGAVQPQHF. The CDR3 DNA reads TGCGCCAGCAGCCAGGTCAAGGGGGCCGTTCAGCCCCAGCATTTT. V gene TRBV4-1 combines with J gene TRBJ1-5; 7 positions agree with TRBD1. The CDR3 covers 15 residues. Looked up from germline, CDR1 is MGHRA and CDR2 is YSYEKL. Germline trimming cut 3 bases from V and 6 bases from J; bases unmatched to any gene: 8.

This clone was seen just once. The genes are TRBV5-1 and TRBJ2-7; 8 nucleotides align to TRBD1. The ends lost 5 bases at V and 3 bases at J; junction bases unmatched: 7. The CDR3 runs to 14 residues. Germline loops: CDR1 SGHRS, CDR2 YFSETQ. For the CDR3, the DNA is TGCGCCAGCAGGGCCTACAGGGGGGACTACGAGCAGTACTTC. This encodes CASRAYRGDYEQYF.

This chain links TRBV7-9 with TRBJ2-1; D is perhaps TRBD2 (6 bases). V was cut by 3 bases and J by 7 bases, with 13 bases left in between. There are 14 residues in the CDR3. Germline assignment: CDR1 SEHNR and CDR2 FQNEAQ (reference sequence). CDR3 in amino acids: CASSFGGSRNEQFF. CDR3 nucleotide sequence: TGTGCCAGCAGCTTCGGGGGTTCCCGGAATGAGCAGTTCTTC.

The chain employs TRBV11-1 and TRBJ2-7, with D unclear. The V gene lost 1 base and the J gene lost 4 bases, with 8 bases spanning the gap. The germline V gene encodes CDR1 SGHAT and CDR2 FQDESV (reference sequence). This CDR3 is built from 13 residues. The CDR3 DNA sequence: TGTGCCAGCAGCTTAGAGCCGGAATACGAGCAGTACTTC. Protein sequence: CASSLEPEYEQYF.

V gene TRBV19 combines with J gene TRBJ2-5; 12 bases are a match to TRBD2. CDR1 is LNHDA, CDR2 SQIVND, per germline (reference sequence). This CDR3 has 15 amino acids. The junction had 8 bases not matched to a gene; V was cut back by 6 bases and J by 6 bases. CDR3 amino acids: CASSTRTSGNKTQYF. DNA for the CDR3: TGTGCCAGTAGCACCCGGACTAGCGGGAATAAGACCCAGTACTTC. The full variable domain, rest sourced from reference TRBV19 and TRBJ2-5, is DGGITQSPKYLFRKEGQNVTLSCEQNLNHDAMYWYRQDPGQGLRLIYYSQIVNDFQKGDIAEGYSVSREKKESFPLTVTSAQKNPTAFYLCASSTRTSGNKTQYFGPGTRLLVL.

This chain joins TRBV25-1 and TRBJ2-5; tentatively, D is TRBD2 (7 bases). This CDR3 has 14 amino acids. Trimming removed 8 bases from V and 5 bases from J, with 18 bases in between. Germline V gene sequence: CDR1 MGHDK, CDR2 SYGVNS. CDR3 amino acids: CASLDGGLPETQYF. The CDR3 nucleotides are TGTGCCAGCTTAGACGGGGGGCTCCCGGAGACCCAGTACTTC.

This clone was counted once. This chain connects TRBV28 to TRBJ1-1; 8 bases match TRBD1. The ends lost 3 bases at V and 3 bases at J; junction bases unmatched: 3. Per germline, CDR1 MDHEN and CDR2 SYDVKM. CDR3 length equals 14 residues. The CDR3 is CASSFSGGDTEAFF. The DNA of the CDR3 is TGTGCCAGCAGTTTTTCAGGGGGCGACACTGAAGCTTTCTTT.

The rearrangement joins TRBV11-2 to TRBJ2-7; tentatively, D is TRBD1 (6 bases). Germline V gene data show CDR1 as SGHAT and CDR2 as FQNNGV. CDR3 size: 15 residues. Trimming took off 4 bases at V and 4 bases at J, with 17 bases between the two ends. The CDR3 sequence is CASSSEDRPFYEQYF. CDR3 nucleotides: TGTGCCAGCAGCTCTGAAGACAGGCCCTTTTACGAGCAGTACTTC.

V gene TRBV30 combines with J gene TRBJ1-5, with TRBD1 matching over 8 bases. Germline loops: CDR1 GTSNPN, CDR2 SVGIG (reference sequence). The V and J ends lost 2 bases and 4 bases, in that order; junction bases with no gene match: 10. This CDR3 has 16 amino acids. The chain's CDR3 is CAWSKGGQARNQPQHF. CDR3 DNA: TGTGCCTGGAGTAAAGGGGGACAGGCGAGGAATCAGCCCCAGCATTTT.

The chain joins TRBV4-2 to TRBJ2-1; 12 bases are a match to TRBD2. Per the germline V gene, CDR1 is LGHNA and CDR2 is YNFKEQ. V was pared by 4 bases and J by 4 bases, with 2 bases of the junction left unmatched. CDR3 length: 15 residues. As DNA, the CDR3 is TGTGCCAGCAGCCTCGGACTAGCGGGGTACAATGAGCAGTTCTTC. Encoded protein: CASSLGLAGYNEQFF.

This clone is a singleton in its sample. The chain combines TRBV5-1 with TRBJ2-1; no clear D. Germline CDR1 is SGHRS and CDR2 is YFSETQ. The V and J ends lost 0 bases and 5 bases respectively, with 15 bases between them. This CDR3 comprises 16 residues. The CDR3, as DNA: TGCGCCAGCAGCTTGGCCACCATGATCGTCCACAATGAGCAGTTCTTC. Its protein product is CASSLATMIVHNEQFF. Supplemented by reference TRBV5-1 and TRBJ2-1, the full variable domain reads KAGVTQTPRYLIKTRGQQVTLSCSPISGHRSVSWYQQTPGQGLQFLFEYFSETQRNKGNFPGRFSGRQFSNSRSEMNVSTLELGDSALYLCASSLATMIVHNEQFFGPGTRLTVL.

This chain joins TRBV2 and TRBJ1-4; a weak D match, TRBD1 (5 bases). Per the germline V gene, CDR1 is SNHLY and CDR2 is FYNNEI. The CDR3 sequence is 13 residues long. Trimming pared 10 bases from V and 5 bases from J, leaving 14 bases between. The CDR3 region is CANKQAENEKLFF. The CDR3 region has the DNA TGTGCCAACAAACAGGCTGAAAATGAAAAACTGTTTTTT.

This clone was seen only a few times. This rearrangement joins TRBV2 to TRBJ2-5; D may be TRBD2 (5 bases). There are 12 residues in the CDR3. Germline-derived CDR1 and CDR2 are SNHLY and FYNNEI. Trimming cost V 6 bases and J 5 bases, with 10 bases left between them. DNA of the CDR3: TGTGCCAGCAGGAGGGATGGGGAGACCCAGTACTTC. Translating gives CASRRDGETQYF.

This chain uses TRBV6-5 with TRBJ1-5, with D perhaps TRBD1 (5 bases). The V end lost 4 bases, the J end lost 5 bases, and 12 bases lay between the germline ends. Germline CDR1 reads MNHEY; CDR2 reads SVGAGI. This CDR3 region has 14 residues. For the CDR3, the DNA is TGTGCCAGCAGTTTAAAGACAGATCATCAGCCCCAGCATTTT. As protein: CASSLKTDHQPQHF.

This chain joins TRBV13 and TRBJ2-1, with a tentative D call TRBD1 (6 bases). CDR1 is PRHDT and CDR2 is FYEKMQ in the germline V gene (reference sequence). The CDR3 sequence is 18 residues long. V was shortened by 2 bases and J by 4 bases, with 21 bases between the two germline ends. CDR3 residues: CASSLRGGIGKGYNEQFF. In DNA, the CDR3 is TGTGCCAGCAGCTTACGAGGGGGTATAGGTAAAGGGTACAATGAGCAGTTCTTC.

The CDR3 coding sequence is TGTGCCAGCAGCCCCCCGAAGGCGGGGCTCTACAATGAGCAGTTCTTC. This sequence encodes CASSPPKAGLYNEQFF. The chain joins TRBV5-5 to TRBJ2-1, with D possibly TRBD2 on 6 matching bases. V lost 4 bases, J lost 3 bases, and 17 bases lay in between. The length of the CDR3 is 16 residues. The V gene's germline CDR1 is SGHKS and CDR2 YYEKEE (reference sequence).

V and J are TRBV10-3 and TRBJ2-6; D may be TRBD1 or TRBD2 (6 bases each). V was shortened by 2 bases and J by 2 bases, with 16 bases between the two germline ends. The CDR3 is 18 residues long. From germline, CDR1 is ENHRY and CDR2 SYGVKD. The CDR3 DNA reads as TGTGCCATCAGTGAGGGGGGGCAGTCATTGGCTGGGGCCAACGTCCTGACTTTC. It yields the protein CAISEGGQSLAGANVLTF.

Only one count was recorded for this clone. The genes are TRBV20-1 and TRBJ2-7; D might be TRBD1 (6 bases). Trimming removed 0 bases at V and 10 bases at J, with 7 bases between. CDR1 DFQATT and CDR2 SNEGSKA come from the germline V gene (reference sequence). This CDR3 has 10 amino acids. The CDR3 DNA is TGCAGTGCTAGAGAGGGGGCCCAGTACTTC. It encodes CSAREGAQYF.